The 22 T cell receptor beta chains given below trace back to one sample, sequenced in a study of tumor and adjacent non-tumor tissue in lung cancer. TCRbeta libraries were built with three rounds of nested PCR, modified from ARM-PCR. TCRdb re-analysed the multiplex PCR reads in MiXCR, keeping a single row per CDR3 protein. Of more than 85,000 distinct CDR3 sequences listed, about 63% were seen once; the top ten hold 19%. This sample's RNA came from whole unsorted tissue. More than 3 cm separated this lung sample from the edge of the tumor. Specimen: distant non-tumor lung tissue. The receptors shown here come from a man in his sixties with non-small cell lung cancer.

This clonotype appeared many times. The J gene is TRBJ2-3, the V gene TRBV10-3; D may be TRBD1 (7 bases). Germline V lookup: CDR1 ENHRY, CDR2 SYGVKD. The CDR3 runs 14 residues. The V gene lost 0 bases and the J gene lost 6 bases, with 10 bases spanning the gap. The CDR3 nucleotides read TGTGCCATCAGTGAGTCGGAGGGGGCGGATACGCAGTATTTT. Translated, it gives CAISESEGADTQYF.

To note about this clonotype: One end of the junction varies from germline; a read error may be responsible. J is TRBJ1-2 and V is TRBV30; 7 positions match TRBD1. Per germline, CDR1 GTSNPN and CDR2 SVGIG (reference sequence). The CDR3 consists of 15 residues. CDR3 nucleotides: TGTGCCTGGAGTCCACGGGACAGAATTTACTATGGCTGCACCTTC. It yields the protein CAWSPRDRIYYGCTF.

This clonotype was seen many times. The chain is built from TRBV12-3 or TRBV12-4 and TRBJ1-5, with D uncertain. Trimming left V 2 bases short and J 4 bases short, with 9 bases between. This CDR3 region has 14 residues. The CDR3 region has the DNA TGTGCCAGCAGTTTACTTTGGGGAAATCAGCCCCAGCATTTT. Encoded protein: CASSLLWGNQPQHF.

To note about this clonotype: This may stem from a read error, because a much larger clone lies one nucleotide away. J is TRBJ1-2 and V is TRBV6-2 or TRBV6-3; no definite D call. The CDR3 has 15 amino acids. Trimming removed 5 bases from V and 7 bases from J, with 20 bases in between. Germline V gene lookup returns CDR1 MNHEY and CDR2 SVGEGT. The CDR3 loop reads CASSTPDMASLGYTF. The CDR3 DNA is TGTGCCAGCAGTACCCCAGACATGGCCTCTCTTGGCTACACCTTC.

The table lists this clonotype with a few counts. The chain links TRBV10-2 to TRBJ2-1, with TRBD2 identical over 7 bases. This CDR3 is 15 amino acids long. In germline, CDR1 is WSHSY, CDR2 SAAADI. Unmatched junction bases numbered 16, after V lost 8 bases and J lost 9 bases. CDR3 sequence (DNA): TGCGCCAGCGGGGAAGGGACTAACGGGAGCGGTGAGCAGTTCTTC. Translating it yields CASGEGTNGSGEQFF.

With respect to this clonotype: One junction end disagrees with the germline gene, perhaps due to a read error. The chain uses TRBV6-6 and TRBJ2-7, with D maybe TRBD1 (6 bases). Germline V gene sequence: CDR1 MNHNY, CDR2 SVGAGI (reference sequence). The CDR3 extends over 12 amino acids. This CDR3 is CASTDRFYVQCF. DNA for the CDR3: TGTGCCAGCACAGACAGGTTCTACGTGCAGTGCTTC.

Remarks on this clonotype: A read error may produce the germline difference seen at one junction end. V is TRBV11-3 and J is TRBJ2-1; weak D call: TRBD2 (5 bases). The CDR3 has 14 residues. Germline CDR1 is SGHNT and CDR2 is YENEEA. CDR3 coding DNA: TGTTCCAGCAGGCCGACTACTACGTCTACTGAGCAGTTCTTC. It is translated as CSSRPTTTSTEQFF.

This clonotype has only a few counts. With a much larger clone just one base away, this may be a read error. The chain couples TRBV29-1 to TRBJ2-6, with D possibly being TRBD1 or TRBD2 (5 bases each). The CDR3 has 18 residues. Per the germline V gene, CDR1 is SQVTM and CDR2 is ANQGSEA. In DNA, the CDR3 is TGCAGCGCCTGGGACGGTTCAAGAGGGTCCTCTTGGGCCAACGTCCTGACTTTC. It codes for CSAWDGSRGSSWANVLTF. The full variable domain, rest sourced from reference TRBV29-1 and TRBJ2-6, is SAVISQKPSRDICQRGTSLTIQCQVDSQVTMMFWYRQQPGQSLTLIATANQGSEATYESGFVIDKFPISRPNLTFSTLTVSNMSPEDSSIYLCSAWDGSRGSSWANVLTFGAGSRLTVL.

Of note for this clonotype: One end of the junction does not line up with germline, which may come from a read error. The J gene is TRBJ2-5, the V gene TRBV11-2, with 10 bases fitting TRBD2. In germline, CDR1 is SGHAT, CDR2 FQNNGV. This CDR3 comprises 16 residues. The CDR3 DNA sequence: TGTGGCAGCAGTCCCTGTACTAGCGGGGTGGGGGAGACCCAGTACTTC. This encodes CGSSPCTSGVGETQYF.

On this clonotype: Germline is not matched at one junction end, which may reflect a read error. The chain links TRBV6-6 to TRBJ2-7; a possible D gene is TRBD1 (7 bases). The CDR3 has 14 residues. Germline V gives CDR1 MNHNY, CDR2 SVGAGI (reference sequence). In DNA, the CDR3 is TGTGCCAGCAGTAACCAGGGGGGAACCTACAAGCAGTACTTC. Translated, it gives CASSNQGGTYKQYF.

Comments on this clonotype: A clone one base away is much larger, so this may be a read error. The chain joins TRBV20-1 to TRBJ2-5, with 12 bases that match TRBD2. V lost 1 base, J lost 9 bases, and 21 bases stayed unmatched. CDR3 size: 19 residues. CDR1 and CDR2 from the germline V gene are DFQATT and SNEGSKA (reference sequence). CDR3 nucleotide sequence: TGCAGTGCTAGAGTTATCTCAACCAACCTAGCGGGGGGGCTGGAGTCCCAGTACTTC. Protein product: CSARVISTNLAGGLESQYF.

This clonotype appeared many times. A much larger clonotype is one base distant, so this may be a read error. This chain joins TRBV11-1 and TRBJ1-1; D gene unclear. Germline-derived CDR1 and CDR2 are SGHAT and FQDESV (reference sequence). This CDR3 is built from 12 residues. Trimming removed 4 bases at V and 4 bases at J, with 7 bases between. CDR3 region: CASSSSVTEAFF. CDR3 sequence (DNA): TGTGCCAGCAGCTCCAGCGTCACTGAAGCTTTCTTT.

In regard to this clonotype: A much larger clone differs from this one at a single base, so this may be a read error. The CDR3 DNA sequence: TGTGCCAGCAGTTACGGGGGGGCTGGCGGGCAGAACTTC. Its protein product is CASSYGGAGGQNF. J is TRBJ2-7 and V is TRBV6-5, with D possibly matching TRBD2 (7 bases). CDR3 length: 13 amino acids. In germline, CDR1 is MNHEY, CDR2 SVGAGI.

As to this clonotype: The junction departs from germline at one end; a sequencing error may be responsible. The chain is built from TRBV6-5 and TRBJ2-7, with a tentative D call TRBD2 (6 bases). Germline loops: CDR1 MNHEY, CDR2 SVGAGI. The CDR3 spans 15 residues. The CDR3 DNA reads TGTGCCAGCAGTTACTTGGGGGGTGCCTCCTACGAGCAGTACTTT. Amino acid sequence: CASSYLGGASYEQYF.

With respect to this clonotype: One junction end disagrees with the germline gene, perhaps due to a read error. The V and J genes are TRBV11-1 and TRBJ2-7, with D unclear. CDR1 and CDR2 (germline): SGHAT, FQDESV (reference sequence). The CDR3 is 13 residues long. CDR3 coding DNA: TGTACCAGCGCCGTTGACCGGTTGGAGGAGCAGTACTTC. Protein sequence: CTSAVDRLEEQYF.

This chain uses TRBV11-3 with TRBJ1-6; D possibly corresponds to TRBD1 (5 bases). CDR3 size: 14 residues. CDR1 is SGHNT, CDR2 YENEEA, per germline. CDR3 amino acids: CVSSLAWNSGSLHF. CDR3 in DNA: TGTGTTAGCAGCCTCGCCTGGAATTCAGGGTCCCTCCACTTT.

The CDR3 bases are TGTACCATCAGCTTGGATCCGACAAGTAACTATGGCTACACCTTC. As protein: CTISLDPTSNYGYTF. The chain couples TRBV5-6 to TRBJ1-2, with D unclear. The CDR3 contains 15 residues. Germline lookup yields CDR1 SGHDT and CDR2 YYEEEE. Full variable domain (rest looked up from reference TRBV5-6 and TRBJ1-2): DAGVTQSPTHLIKTRGQQVTLRCSPKSGHDTVSWYQQALGQGPQFIFQYYEEEERQRGNFPDRFSGHQFPNYSSELNVNALLLGDSALYLCTISLDPTSNYGYTFGSGTRLTVV.

Ten or more counts support this clonotype. The V call is TRBV28, the J call TRBJ2-5, with a tentative D call TRBD1 (6 bases). With 2 bases removed from V and 2 bases from J, the gap between germline ends came to 12 bases. This CDR3 has 15 residues. Germline V lookup: CDR1 MDHEN, CDR2 SYDVKM. In nucleotides, the CDR3 is TGTGCCAGCAGTTTAGTCCCAACAGGGCAAGAGACCCAGTACTTC. This translates into CASSLVPTGQETQYF.

A note on this clonotype: A much more abundant neighbour one base away suggests this may be a read error. V and J are TRBV5-4 and TRBJ2-6, with unresolved D. The germline gives CDR1 SGHNT, CDR2 YYREEE (reference sequence). V lost 3 bases to trimming and J lost 5 bases, with 15 bases between them. CDR3 length: 16 residues. CDR3 bases: TGTGCCAGCAGCTGGGGTGTTGTGATAAGGGCCAACGTCCTGACTTTC. Its translation: CASSWGVVIRANVLTF.

The chain recombines TRBV12-3 or TRBV12-4 with TRBJ1-5; D perhaps matches TRBD1 (6 bases). The CDR3 runs 15 residues. V was trimmed by 6 bases and J by 5 bases, leaving 17 bases between them. CDR3 region: CASRGDNGPYQPQHF. CDR3 nucleotide sequence: TGTGCCAGCAGAGGGGACAACGGCCCCTATCAGCCCCAGCATTTT.

This clonotype has a single count. The V gene is TRBV24-1, the J gene TRBJ2-3, with D hard to call. V gave up 10 bases and J gave up 3 bases, with 16 bases separating them. The CDR3 runs to 14 residues. CDR1 and CDR2 (germline): KGHDR, SFDVKD. The CDR3 sequence is CATLQERSTDTQYF. CDR3 DNA sequence: TGTGCCACTCTCCAGGAACGGAGTACAGATACGCAGTATTTT.

Details on this clonotype: Germline is not matched at one junction end, which may reflect a read error. The CDR3 bases are TGCACCAGCAGCTGCAATGAGCAGTTCTTT. It is translated as CTSSCNEQFF. The rearrangement joins TRBV4-3 to TRBJ2-1; D unresolved. CDR3 length equals 10 residues. CDR1 is LGHNA, CDR2 YSLEER, per germline.